This TCR beta chain was sequenced during a study of blood T cells in healthy people across ages. Only a few counts were recorded for this clonotype. A second PCR, run for about 6 to 11 cycles, used a sample-barcoded 5' primer plus a J-beta primer mix. TCRdb independently ran MiXCR on the 5' RACE reads; one entry per CDR3 protein. The sample holds 1,100,000 or so distinct CDR3 sequences, more than 35% seen once. Germline CDR1 and CDR2: SEHNR and FQNEAQ (reference sequence). V was pared by 5 bases and J by 5 bases, with 16 bases between. CDR3 length: 14 amino acids. The rearrangement joins TRBV7-9 to TRBJ2-7; D gene ambiguous. The specimen was blood. This receptor was obtained from a woman in her sixties or seventies in good health. CDR3 in DNA: TGTGCCAGCAGCCCAAAGGTATTAACGCACGAGCAGTACTTC. Protein: CASSPKVLTHEQYF.